This TCR beta chain stems from a study of blood T cell repertoires in COVID-19. Across the study: There were acute and convalescent COVID-19 samples, and they came from the United States, Italy and Spain.

This CDR3 has 14 amino acids. With 2 bases clipped from V and 1 base from J, the junction kept 1 base outside the gene matches. Germline CDR1 and CDR2: GTSNPN and SVGIG (reference sequence). Authors' analysis steps: Estimates of nucleated cell counts were drawn from the amplification of reference gene primers. This table comes from immunoSEQ multiplex PCR, and its TCRdb copy is limited to in-frame clones, with some not included. From that table come the V and J calls and clone size; the DNA was used to work out D and trimming. The profile shows hundreds of thousands of clones, about 87% of them singletons. The study recruited people aged roughly 18 to 100 years across 20 to 30 US areas. Before being deemed recovered, Cohort 3 donors had two negative PCRs, clearance, or symptom resolution.

The genes are TRBV30 and TRBJ1-5; the match to TRBD1 covers 8 bases. The receptor was derived from a woman between 45 and 60 years old who had recovered from COVID-19. The sample consisted of PBMCs or T cells enriched from blood (not recorded which). CDR3 protein: CAWSRTGSNQPQHF. DNA for the CDR3: TGTGCCTGGAGTCGGACAGGGAGCAATCAGCCCCAGCATTTT. Combining the CDR3 with reference TRBV30 and TRBJ1-5 gives the whole variable domain SQTIHQWPATLVQPVGSPLSLECTVEGTSNPNLYWYRQAAGRGLQLLFYSVGIGQISSEVPQNLSASRPQDRQFILSSKKLLLSDSGFYLCAWSRTGSNQPQHFGDGTRLSIL.